Given below is one TCR beta chain in context. Per the germline V gene, CDR1 is SNHLY and CDR2 is FYNNEI. V dropped 1 base and J dropped 7 bases, with 13 bases sitting between them. The CDR3 consists of 14 residues. The data derive from a study of Ad26.COV2.S vaccination and SARS-CoV-2 variants. Study as a whole: Donor got 5x10^10 or 1x10^11 viral particles of Ad26.COV2.S.

Treatment here: roughly 20 received Ad26.COV2.S at low or high dose, single or two shots; 5 received placebo; per-sample allocation not given. On day 63 after the first injection, vaccine and placebo recipients gave samples. The table came from immunoSEQ multiplex PCR; TCRdb's copy has only in-frame clones and leaves some out. The data contain about 370,000 clones, more than 85% of them singletons. The chain employs TRBV2 and TRBJ1-2; TRBD1 might be the D (6 bases). This receptor was taken from a person aged 18-60 years who received the Ad26.COV2.S COVID-19 vaccine or a placebo. Sequencing used peripheral blood, obtained in a trial of Ad26.COV2.S vaccine versus placebo. The CDR3: CASSEGDNRSGYTF. In nucleotides, the CDR3 is TGTGCCAGCAGTGAAGGGGACAACCGAAGTGGCTACACCTTC.